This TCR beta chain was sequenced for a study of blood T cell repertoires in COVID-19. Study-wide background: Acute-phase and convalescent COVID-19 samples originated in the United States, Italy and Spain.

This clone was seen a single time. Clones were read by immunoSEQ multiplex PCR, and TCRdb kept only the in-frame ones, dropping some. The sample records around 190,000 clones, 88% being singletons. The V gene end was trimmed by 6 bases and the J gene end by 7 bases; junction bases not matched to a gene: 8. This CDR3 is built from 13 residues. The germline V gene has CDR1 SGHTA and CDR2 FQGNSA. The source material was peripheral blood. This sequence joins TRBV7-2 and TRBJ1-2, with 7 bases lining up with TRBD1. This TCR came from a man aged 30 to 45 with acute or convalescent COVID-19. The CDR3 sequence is CASRKTGSRGYTF. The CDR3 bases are TGTGCCAGCAGAAAGACAGGGTCTCGTGGCTACACCTTC.